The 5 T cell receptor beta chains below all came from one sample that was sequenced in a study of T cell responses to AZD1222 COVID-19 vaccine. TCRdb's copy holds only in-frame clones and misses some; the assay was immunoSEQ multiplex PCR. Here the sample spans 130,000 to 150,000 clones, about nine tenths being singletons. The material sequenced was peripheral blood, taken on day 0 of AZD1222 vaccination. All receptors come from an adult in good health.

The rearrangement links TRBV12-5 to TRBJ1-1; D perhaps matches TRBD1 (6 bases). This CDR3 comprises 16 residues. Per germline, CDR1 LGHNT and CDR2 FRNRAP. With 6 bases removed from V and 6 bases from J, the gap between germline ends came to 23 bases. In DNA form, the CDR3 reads TGTGCTAGTGGCGCCCCGGGACAACTGGGGATGGCTGAAGCTTTCTTT. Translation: CASGAPGQLGMAEAFF.

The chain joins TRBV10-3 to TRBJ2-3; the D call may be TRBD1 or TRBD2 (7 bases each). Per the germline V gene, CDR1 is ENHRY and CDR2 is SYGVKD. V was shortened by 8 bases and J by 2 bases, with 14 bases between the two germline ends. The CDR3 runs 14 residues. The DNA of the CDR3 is TGTGCCATCGGACCAGGGGGGGACACAGATACGCAGTATTTT. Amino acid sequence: CAIGPGGDTDTQYF.

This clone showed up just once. This CDR3 is CASSGGVEQTQYF. In DNA form, the CDR3 reads TGTGCCAGCAGCGGGGGGGTCGAGCAGACCCAGTACTTC. V usage is TRBV9 and J usage is TRBJ2-5, with a tentative D call TRBD2 (6 bases). Germline V gene data show CDR1 as SGDLS and CDR2 as YYNGEE. V lost 3 bases, J lost 6 bases, and 12 bases lay in between. CDR3 length: 13 amino acids.

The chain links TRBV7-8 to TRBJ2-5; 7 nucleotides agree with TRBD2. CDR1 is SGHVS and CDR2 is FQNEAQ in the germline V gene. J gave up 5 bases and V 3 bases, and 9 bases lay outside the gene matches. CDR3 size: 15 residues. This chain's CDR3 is CASSFWTRGGETQYF. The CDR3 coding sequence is TGTGCCAGCAGCTTCTGGACGCGGGGAGGGGAGACCCAGTACTTC.

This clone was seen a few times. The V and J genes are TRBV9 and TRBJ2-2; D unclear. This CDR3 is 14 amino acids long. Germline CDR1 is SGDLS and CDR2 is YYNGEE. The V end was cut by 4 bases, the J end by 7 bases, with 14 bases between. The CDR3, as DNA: TGTGCCAGCAGCACCCTATCAACGGACGGGGAGCTGTTTTTT. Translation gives CASSTLSTDGELFF. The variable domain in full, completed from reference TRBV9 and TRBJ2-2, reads DSGVTQTPKHLITATGQRVTLRCSPRSGDLSVYWYQQSLDQGLQFLIQYYNGEERAKGNILERFSAQQFPDLHSELNLSSLELGDSALYFCASSTLSTDGELFFGEGSRLTVL.